The sequence of this T cell receptor beta chain was determined in a study of blood T cells in healthy people across ages. Broader study findings: Observed TCR beta diversity per million T cells went down as age went up. This fall followed a roughly linear course with age. Fewer expanded clones and more diversity marked long-lived versus aged donors.

A few counts support this clonotype. The target antigen is unknown. V shed 2 bases and J shed 11 bases, with 18 bases lying between them. The CDR3 sequence is 14 residues long. CDR1 SGHTA and CDR2 FQGNSA come from the germline V gene. Using a J-beta primer mix together with a sample-barcoded 5' primer, a second PCR was run for about 6 to 11 cycles. TCRdb recomputed calls from the 5' RACE reads with MiXCR, one row per CDR3 protein. The sample records 650,000 to 800,000 distinct CDR3 sequences, more than 40% being singletons. This TCR was sampled from a man between 60 and 75 years old in good health. Sequenced material: blood. J is TRBJ1-1 and V is TRBV7-2, with D unresolved. The CDR3 DNA reads as TGTGCCAGCAGCTTAACAAGTTCGCTAATCCGCGCTTTCTTT. Amino acid sequence: CASSLTSSLIRAFF. Combining the CDR3 with reference TRBV7-2 and TRBJ1-1 gives the whole variable domain GAGVSQSPSNKVTEKGKDVELRCDPISGHTALYWYRQSLGQGLEFLIYFQGNSAPDKSGLPSDRFSAERTGGSVSTLTIQRTQQEDSAVYLCASSLTSSLIRAFFGQGTRLTVV.